This T cell receptor (beta chain) was identified in a study of blood T cell repertoires in COVID-19. Across the whole study: Samples of COVID-19 (acute and convalescent) were obtained from the United States, Italy and Spain. Sources were T cells, B-cell-depleted T cells, or PBMCs; the material itself was cDNA or gDNA.

TCRdb's copy holds only in-frame clones and misses some; the assay was immunoSEQ multiplex PCR. The sample consists of 150,000 to 200,000 clones, about 86% of them appearing once. The CDR3 extends over 19 amino acids. The junction had 15 bases not matched to a gene; V was cut back by 5 bases and J by 4 bases. CDR1 is MNHEY and CDR2 is SVGEGT in the germline V gene. Material: peripheral blood. The sequence came from a man aged 45-65 years with active or convalescent COVID-19. The J gene is TRBJ2-5, the V gene TRBV6-2 or TRBV6-3; 14 nucleotides align to TRBD2. The CDR3 spells CASSTPGTSGGGIGETQYF. For the CDR3, the DNA is TGTGCCAGCAGTACCCCCGGGACTAGCGGGGGTGGGATAGGAGAGACCCAGTACTTC.